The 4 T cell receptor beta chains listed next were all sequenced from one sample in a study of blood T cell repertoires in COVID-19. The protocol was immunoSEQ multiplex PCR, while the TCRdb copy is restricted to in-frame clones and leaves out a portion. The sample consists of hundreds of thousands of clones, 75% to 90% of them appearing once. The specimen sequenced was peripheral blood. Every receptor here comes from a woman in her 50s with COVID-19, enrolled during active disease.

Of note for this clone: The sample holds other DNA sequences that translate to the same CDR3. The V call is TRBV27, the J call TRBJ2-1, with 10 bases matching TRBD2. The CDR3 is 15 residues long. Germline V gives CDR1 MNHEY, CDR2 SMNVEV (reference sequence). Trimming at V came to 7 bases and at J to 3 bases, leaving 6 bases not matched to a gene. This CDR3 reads CASTAGGPSYNEQFF. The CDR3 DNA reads TGTGCCAGCACAGCGGGAGGGCCCAGCTACAATGAGCAGTTCTTC.

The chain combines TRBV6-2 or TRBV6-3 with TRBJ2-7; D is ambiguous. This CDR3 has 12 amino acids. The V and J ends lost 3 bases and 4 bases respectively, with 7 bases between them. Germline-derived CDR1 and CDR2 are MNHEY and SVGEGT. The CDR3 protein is CASSYARYEQYF. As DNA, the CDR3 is TGTGCCAGCAGTTATGCGAGGTACGAGCAGTACTTC.

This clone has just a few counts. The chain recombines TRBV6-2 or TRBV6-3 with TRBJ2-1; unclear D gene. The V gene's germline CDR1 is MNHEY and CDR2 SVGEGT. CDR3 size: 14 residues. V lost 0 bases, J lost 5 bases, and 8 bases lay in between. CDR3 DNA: TGTGCCAGCAGTTACTCCAGGCAGAACAATGAGCAGTTCTTC. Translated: CASSYSRQNNEQFF.

CDR3: CASSQRTGVNSPLHF. The CDR3 nucleotides are TGTGCCAGCAGCCAACGGACAGGGGTTAATTCACCCCTCCACTTT. The chain couples TRBV5-8 to TRBJ1-6, with 9 nucleotides matching TRBD1. The V and J ends lost 4 bases and 6 bases, in that order; junction bases with no gene match: 5. CDR1 is SGHTS, CDR2 YDEGEE, per germline. The CDR3 has 15 residues. The full variable domain, rest sourced from reference TRBV5-8 and TRBJ1-6, is EAGVTQSPTHLIKTRGQQATLRCSPISGHTSVYWYQQALGLGLQFLLWYDEGEERNRGNFPPRFSGRQFPNYSSELNVNALELEDSALYLCASSQRTGVNSPLHFGNGTRLTVT.